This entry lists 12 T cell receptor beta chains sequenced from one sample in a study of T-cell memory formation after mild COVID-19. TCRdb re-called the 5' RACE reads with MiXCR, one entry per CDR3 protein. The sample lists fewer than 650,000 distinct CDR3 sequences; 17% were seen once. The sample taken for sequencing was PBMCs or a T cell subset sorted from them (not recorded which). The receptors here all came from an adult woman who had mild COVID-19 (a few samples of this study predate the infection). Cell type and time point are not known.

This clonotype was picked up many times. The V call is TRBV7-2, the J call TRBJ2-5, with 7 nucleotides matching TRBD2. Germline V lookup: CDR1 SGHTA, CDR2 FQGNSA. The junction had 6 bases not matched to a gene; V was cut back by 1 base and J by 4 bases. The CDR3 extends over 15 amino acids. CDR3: CASSLVPSGGETQYF. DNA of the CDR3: TGTGCCAGCAGCTTAGTGCCTAGCGGTGGAGAGACCCAGTACTTC.

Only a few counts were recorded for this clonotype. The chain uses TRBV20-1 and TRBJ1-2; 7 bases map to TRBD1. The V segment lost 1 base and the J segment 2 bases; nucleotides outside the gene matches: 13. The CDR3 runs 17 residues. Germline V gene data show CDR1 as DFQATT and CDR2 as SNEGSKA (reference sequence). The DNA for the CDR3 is TGCAGTGCTAGAGTAGTGGGACTTCAACAGGGGAACTATGGCTACACCTTC. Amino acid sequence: CSARVVGLQQGNYGYTF.

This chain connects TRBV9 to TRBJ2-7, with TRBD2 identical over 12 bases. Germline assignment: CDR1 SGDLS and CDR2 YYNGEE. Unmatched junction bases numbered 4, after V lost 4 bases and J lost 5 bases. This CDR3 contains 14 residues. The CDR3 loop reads CASSPSGRVHEQYF. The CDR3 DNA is TGTGCCAGCAGCCCTAGCGGGAGGGTCCACGAGCAGTACTTC.

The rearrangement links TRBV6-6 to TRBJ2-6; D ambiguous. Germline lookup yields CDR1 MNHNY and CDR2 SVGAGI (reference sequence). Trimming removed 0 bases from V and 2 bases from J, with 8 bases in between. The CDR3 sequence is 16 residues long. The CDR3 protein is CASSYSSSPGANVLTF. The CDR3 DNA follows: TGTGCCAGCAGTTACTCCTCTTCTCCTGGGGCCAACGTCCTGACTTTC.

CDR3 coding DNA: TGTGCCAGCAGTTACACCCCTCTGCCGGACGAGCAGTACTTC. Its protein product is CASSYTPLPDEQYF. J is TRBJ2-7 and V is TRBV6-2 or TRBV6-3, with D unresolved. The CDR3 runs to 14 residues. The ends were cut back, 2 bases at V and 5 bases at J, with 13 bases in the middle. The germline V gene has CDR1 MNHEY and CDR2 SVGEGT.

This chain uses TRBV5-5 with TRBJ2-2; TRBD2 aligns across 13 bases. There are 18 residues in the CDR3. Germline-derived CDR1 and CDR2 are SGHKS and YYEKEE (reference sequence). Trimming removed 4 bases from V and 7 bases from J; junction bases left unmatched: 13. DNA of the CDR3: TGTGCCAGCAGCGCCTCCCTTACTAGCGGGAGGGCCGGCGGGGAGCTGTTTTTT. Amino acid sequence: CASSASLTSGRAGGELFF.

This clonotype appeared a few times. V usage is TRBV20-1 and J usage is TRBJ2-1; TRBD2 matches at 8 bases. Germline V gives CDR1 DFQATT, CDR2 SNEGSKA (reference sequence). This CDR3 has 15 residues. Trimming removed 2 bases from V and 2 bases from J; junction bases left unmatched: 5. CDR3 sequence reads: CSARNREGAYNEQFF. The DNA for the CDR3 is TGCAGTGCTAGAAATCGGGAGGGGGCCTACAATGAGCAGTTCTTC.

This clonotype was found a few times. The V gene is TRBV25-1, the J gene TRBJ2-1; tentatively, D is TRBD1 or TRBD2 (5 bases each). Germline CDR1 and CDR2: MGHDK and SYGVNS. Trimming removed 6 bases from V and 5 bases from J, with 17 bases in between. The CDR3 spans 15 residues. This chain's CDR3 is CASRRGGSENNEQFF. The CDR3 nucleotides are TGTGCCAGCAGAAGGGGTGGTAGCGAGAACAATGAGCAGTTCTTC.

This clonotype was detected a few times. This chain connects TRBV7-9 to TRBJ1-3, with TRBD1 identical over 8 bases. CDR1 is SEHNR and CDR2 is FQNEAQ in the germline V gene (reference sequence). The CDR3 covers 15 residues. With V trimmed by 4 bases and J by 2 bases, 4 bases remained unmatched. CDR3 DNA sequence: TGTGCCAGCAGCTCGCCGGACAGGGCTGGAAACACCATATATTTT. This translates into CASSSPDRAGNTIYF. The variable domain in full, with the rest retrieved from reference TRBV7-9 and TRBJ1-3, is DTGVSQNPRHKITKRGQNVTFRCDPISEHNRLYWYRQTLGQGPEFLTYFQNEAQLEKSRLLSDRFSAERPKGSFSTLEIQRTEQGDSAMYLCASSSPDRAGNTIYFGEGSWLTVV.

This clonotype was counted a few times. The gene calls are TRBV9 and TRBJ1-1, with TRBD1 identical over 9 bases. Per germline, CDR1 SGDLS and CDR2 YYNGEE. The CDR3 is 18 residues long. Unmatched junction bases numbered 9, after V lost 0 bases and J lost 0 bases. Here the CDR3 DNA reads TGTGCCAGCAGCGTAGGTACAGGGGGCTTTGGTCTGAACACTGAAGCTTTCTTT. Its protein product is CASSVGTGGFGLNTEAFF. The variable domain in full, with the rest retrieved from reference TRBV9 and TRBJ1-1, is DSGVTQTPKHLITATGQRVTLRCSPRSGDLSVYWYQQSLDQGLQFLIQYYNGEERAKGNILERFSAQQFPDLHSELNLSSLELGDSALYFCASSVGTGGFGLNTEAFFGQGTRLTVV.

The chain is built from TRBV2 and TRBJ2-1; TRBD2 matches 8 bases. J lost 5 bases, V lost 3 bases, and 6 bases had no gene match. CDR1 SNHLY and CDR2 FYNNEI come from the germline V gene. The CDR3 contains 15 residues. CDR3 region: CASSDSGKRDNEQFF. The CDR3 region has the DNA TGTGCCAGCAGTGATAGCGGGAAGAGGGACAATGAGCAGTTCTTC.

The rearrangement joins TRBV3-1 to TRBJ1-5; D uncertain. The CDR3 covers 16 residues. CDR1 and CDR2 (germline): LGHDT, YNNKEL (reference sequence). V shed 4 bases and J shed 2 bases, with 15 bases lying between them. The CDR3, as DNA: TGTGCCAGCAGCCCCACCCCGGTGCTGGGCAATCAGCCCCAGCATTTT. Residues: CASSPTPVLGNQPQHF.